The present entry profiles one TCR beta chain with its context. The germline V gene encodes CDR1 LGHDT and CDR2 YNNKEL (reference sequence). The germline V and J ends were trimmed by 6 bases and 2 bases, with 19 bases remaining between them. The CDR3 loop spans 16 amino acids. This sample is drawn from a study of blood T cell repertoires in COVID-19. On the study more broadly: COVID-19 samples from acute and convalescent phases originated in the United States, Italy and Spain. In each case, the material was cDNA or gDNA derived from T cells, B-cell-depleted T cells, or PBMCs.

Authors' processing steps: Counts of nucleated cells, estimated from reference gene primer amplification, were obtained. Repertoires were generated with immunoSEQ multiplex PCR, while TCRdb's copy carries only in-frame clones and drops some. V, J and clone size are those of that table, while D and trimming were read from the DNA. The sample records about 250,000 clones, around four fifths being singletons. This clonotype was sampled from a man between 35 and 55 years old with active or convalescent COVID-19. The chain employs TRBV3-1 (or the pseudogene TRBV3-2) and TRBJ2-5; D gene unclear. Sequenced material: peripheral blood. This CDR3 is CASRNGFQIGQETQYF. In DNA, the CDR3 is TGTGCCAGCAGGAACGGGTTCCAGATCGGGCAAGAGACCCAGTACTTC.